These 19 T cell receptor beta chains were all obtained from the same sample, sequenced in a study of CXCR3-negative and CXCR3-positive naive CD8 T cells. The authors made the TRB cDNA libraries by 5' RACE using UMI labels. TCRdb re-called the 5' RACE reads, yielding one record per CDR3 amino acid sequence without DNA. The table lists about 120,000 distinct CDR3 sequences. The sample consisted of naive CXCR3- CD8+ T cells from blood. Subset given: CD45RO-CCR7+CD27+CD95- naive CD8+ T cells lacking CXCR3 (TNR3-). The receptors come from a human donor in good health. Some clones in this sample may be carry-over from other donors' samples.

The chain has TRBV11-1 and TRBJ1-1; TCRdb's assignment of TRBD1 cannot be checked, as there is no DNA. The CDR3 is 15 amino acids. Germline V gives CDR1 SGHAT, CDR2 FQDESV (reference sequence). CDR3 protein: CASSPNRGGVTEAFF. The full variable domain, its missing parts supplied by reference TRBV11-1 and TRBJ1-1, is EAEVAQSPRYKITEKSQAVAFWCDPISGHATLYWYRQILGQGPELLVQFQDESVVDDSQLPKDRFSAERLKGVDSTLKIQPAELGDSAMYLCASSPNRGGVTEAFFGQGTRLTVV.

The gene calls are TRBV5-4 and TRBJ2-2; TCRdb designates TRBD1, a call that cannot be tested without DNA. The CDR3 is 18 amino acids. CDR1 is SGHNT and CDR2 is YYREEE in the germline V gene (reference sequence). This CDR3 reads CASSSSPLGTGGTGELFF.

V gene TRBV7-9 combines with J gene TRBJ2-1; TCRdb designates TRBD2, a call that cannot be tested without DNA. Germline CDR1 reads SEHNR; CDR2 reads FQNEAQ (reference sequence). The CDR3 consists of 19 residues. This CDR3 is CASSLVGLWGEAPYNEQFF.

The rearrangement joins TRBV5-1 to TRBJ1-1; as DNA is missing, the TRBD1 call by TCRdb cannot be tested. CDR1 SGHRS and CDR2 YFSETQ come from the germline V gene. There are 14 residues in the CDR3. CDR3 in amino acids: CASGGTPEDTEAFF.

V usage is TRBV7-2 and J usage is TRBJ1-1. CDR3 length: 13 residues. Germline CDR1 reads SGHTA; CDR2 reads FQGNSA. This CDR3 reads CASSPVGYTEAFF.

The chain links TRBV5-6 to TRBJ2-7; TCRdb returns TRBD1, unconfirmable since there is no DNA. Looked up from germline, CDR1 is SGHDT and CDR2 is YYEEEE. The CDR3 spans 15 residues. The CDR3 loop is CASASFSGGIYEQYF.

The J gene is TRBJ2-1, the V gene TRBV5-4; TCRdb calls TRBD1, which cannot be checked without DNA. The CDR3 loop spans 14 amino acids. Germline CDR1 SGHNT, CDR2 YYREEE (reference sequence). The CDR3 region is CASSPGQAPDEQFF.

The gene calls are TRBV25-1 and TRBJ1-1; TCRdb's assignment of TRBD1 cannot be checked, as there is no DNA. CDR3 length equals 16 residues. The germline gives CDR1 MGHDK, CDR2 SYGVNS. The CDR3 reads CASSEYRTGGHMEAFF. Looking up the rest from reference TRBV25-1 and TRBJ1-1 gives the full variable domain: EADIYQTPRYLVIGTGKKITLECSQTMGHDKMYWYQQDPGMELHLIHYSYGVNSTEKGDLSSESTVSRIRTEHFPLTLESARPSHTSQYLCASSEYRTGGHMEAFFGQGTRLTVV.

This chain joins TRBV13 and TRBJ2-7; TCRdb names TRBD1, which stays unverified in the absence of DNA. Germline V lookup: CDR1 PRHDT, CDR2 FYEKMQ (reference sequence). This CDR3 comprises 15 residues. CDR3 in amino acids: CASSSWGQGSYEQYF. The full variable domain, completed using reference TRBV13 and TRBJ2-7, is AAGVIQSPRHLIKEKRETATLKCYPIPRHDTVYWYQQGPGQDPQFLISFYEKMQSDKGSIPDRFSAQQFSDYHSELNMSSLELGDSALYFCASSSWGQGSYEQYFGPGTRLTVT.

This chain links TRBV20-1 with TRBJ2-3; lacking DNA, the TRBD2 call made by TCRdb goes unchecked. This CDR3 spans 16 amino acids. Germline lookup yields CDR1 DFQATT and CDR2 SNEGSKA (reference sequence). CDR3 in amino acids: CSAPRVSSGATDTQYF.

The chain has TRBV29-1 and TRBJ2-5; absent DNA, TCRdb's TRBD1 call cannot be checked. CDR1 is SQVTM and CDR2 is ANQGSEA in the germline V gene. The length of the CDR3 is 12 residues. The chain's CDR3 is CSAPDGKGTQYF.

This chain links TRBV29-1 with TRBJ2-7; there is no DNA to check the TCRdb D call of TRBD1. Germline V CDR1 and CDR2: SQVTM, ANQGSEA. The CDR3 has 14 residues. The CDR3 spells CSVDWGQGTDEQYF.

The chain uses TRBV7-9 and TRBJ2-2; TCRdb's D call, TRBD1, is unchecked because there is no DNA. Germline V lookup: CDR1 SEHNR, CDR2 FQNEAQ (reference sequence). CDR3 length equals 16 residues. The CDR3 protein is CASSLAAGLNTGELFF.

The chain is built from TRBV7-9 and TRBJ2-7; the TCRdb D gene call, TRBD1, has no DNA to confirm it. Per germline, CDR1 SEHNR and CDR2 FQNEAQ (reference sequence). CDR3 length equals 14 residues. CDR3 sequence reads: CASIQGEPPYEQYF.

The chain uses TRBV29-1 and TRBJ2-7. The CDR3 sequence is 13 residues long. Germline V lookup: CDR1 SQVTM, CDR2 ANQGSEA. The CDR3 reads CSVGIYGNYEQYF.

This sequence joins TRBV29-1 and TRBJ1-2; TCRdb indicates TRBD1, and absent DNA this call remains unverified. CDR3 length: 12 amino acids. Germline assignment: CDR1 SQVTM and CDR2 ANQGSEA. CDR3 sequence reads: CSVPEGGGGYTF.

The chain links TRBV21-1 to TRBJ2-7; there is no DNA to check the TCRdb D call of TRBD1. TRBV21-1 is reported as a pseudogene. The CDR3 runs to 20 residues. CDR3: CASSFTPGTGGARGVYEQYF.

This sequence joins TRBV10-1 and TRBJ2-5; the D gene TCRdb calls, TRBD2, cannot be checked with no DNA. CDR3 length: 13 amino acids. In germline, CDR1 is WNHNN, CDR2 SYGVQD (reference sequence). Here the CDR3 reads CASSRLVGKLEYF.

This chain links TRBV29-1 with TRBJ1-1; checking the TCRdb D call of TRBD1 is not possible without DNA. From germline, CDR1 is SQVTM and CDR2 ANQGSEA. The CDR3 contains 13 residues. The CDR3 spells CSVEDRDGTEALF.